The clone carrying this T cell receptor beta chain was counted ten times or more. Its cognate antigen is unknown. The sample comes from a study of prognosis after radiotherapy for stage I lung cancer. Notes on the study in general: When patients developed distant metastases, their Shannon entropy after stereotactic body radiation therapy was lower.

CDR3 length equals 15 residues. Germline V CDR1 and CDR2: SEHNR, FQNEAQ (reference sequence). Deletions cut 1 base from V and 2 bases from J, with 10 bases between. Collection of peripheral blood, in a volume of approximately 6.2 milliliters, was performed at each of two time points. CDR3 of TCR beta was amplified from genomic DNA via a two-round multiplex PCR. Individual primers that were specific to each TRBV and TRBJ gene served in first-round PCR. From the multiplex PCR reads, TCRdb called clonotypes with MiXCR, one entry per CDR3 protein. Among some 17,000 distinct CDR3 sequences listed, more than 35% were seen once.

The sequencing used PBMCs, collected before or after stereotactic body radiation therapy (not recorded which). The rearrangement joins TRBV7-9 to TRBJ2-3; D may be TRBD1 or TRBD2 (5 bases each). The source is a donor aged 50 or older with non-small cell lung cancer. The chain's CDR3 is CASSLDPGTTDTQYF. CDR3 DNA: TGTGCCAGCAGCTTAGATCCAGGGACCACAGATACGCAGTATTTT.